Following are 5 T cell receptor beta chains from one sample sequenced in a study of CD4 and CD8 cells across lung adenocarcinoma regions. TCRdb redid the calling of the PCR reads with MiXCR, one entry per CDR3 protein. The table includes approximately 24,000 distinct CDR3 sequences, 53% detected once. Sequencing was carried out using CD8+ T cells from the center of a lung tumor. The source of these receptors is a male donor with lung adenocarcinoma. The CD4 and CD8 labels of this study may be unreliable.

The chain is built from TRBV6-1 and TRBJ2-4, with D possibly TRBD2 on 6 matching bases. The assigned J gene may be wrong: the sequence end matches TRBJ2-3 better. The CDR3 is 15 amino acids. Germline V gives CDR1 MNHNS, CDR2 SASEGT. In nucleotides, the CDR3 is TGTGCCAGTTGGGGGAGTAGCGGAGCCAAAAACACGCAGTATTTT. Translation: CASWGSSGAKNTQYF.

The chain has TRBV7-8 and TRBJ2-2, with 9 bases matching TRBD2. The CDR3 loop spans 17 amino acids. Germline lookup yields CDR1 SGHVS and CDR2 FQNEAQ. Germline trimming cut 2 bases from V and 5 bases from J; bases unmatched to any gene: 9. CDR3 DNA: TGTGCCAGCAGCTTAAGGCTAGCGGGACTGGGTACCGGGGAGCTGTTTTTT. Amino acid sequence: CASSLRLAGLGTGELFF.

The chain has TRBV6-1 and TRBJ2-6; D might be TRBD2 (5 bases). CDR3 length: 16 amino acids. The germline V gene has CDR1 MNHNS and CDR2 SASEGT. Trimming stripped 8 bases from V and 0 bases from J, with 14 bases between. The CDR3 DNA sequence: TGTGCCAGCGAAGCTAGCCTCTCCTCTGGGGCCAACGTCCTGACTTTC. Amino acid sequence: CASEASLSSGANVLTF.

Ten or more counts support this clonotype. The V call is TRBV7-2, the J call TRBJ2-2; no firm D call. The CDR3 runs 15 residues. Germline V gives CDR1 SGHTA, CDR2 FQGNSA. With 2 bases removed from V and 5 bases from J, the gap between germline ends came to 12 bases. The CDR3 sequence is CASSLLVRKTGELFF. The CDR3 DNA reads as TGTGCCAGCAGCTTACTGGTTAGAAAGACCGGGGAGCTGTTTTTT.

The table lists this clonotype with a few counts. This chain uses TRBV30 with TRBJ2-3; 8 bases map to TRBD1. Germline CDR1 is GTSNPN and CDR2 is SVGIG (reference sequence). The CDR3 sequence is 12 residues long. J was trimmed by 7 bases and V by 5 bases; bases with no gene match: 5. The CDR3 loop is CAWSGGAYTQYF. The DNA for the CDR3 is TGTGCCTGGTCAGGGGGCGCGTATACGCAGTATTTT. The whole variable domain, filled in from reference TRBV30 and TRBJ2-3, reads SQTIHQWPATLVQPVGSPLSLECTVEGTSNPNLYWYRQAAGRGLQLLFYSVGIGQISSEVPQNLSASRPQDRQFILSSKKLLLSDSGFYLCAWSGGAYTQYFGPGTRLTVL.